Reported below is one T cell receptor (beta chain). This clone's antigen is unknown. No base qualities exist here, and no much larger clone lies one base off it. This record belongs to a study of blood T cell repertoires in COVID-19 (dated by TCRdb to about 2020). For context, the study as a whole: Collaborator samples came from the United States, Italy and Spain and covered acute and convalescent phases of COVID-19. The material from the prospective study consisted of cDNA or gDNA derived from T cells, B-cell-depleted T cells, or PBMCs. Where available, HLA class I and class II types were obtained from metadata supplied by the sample provider rather than from assay-based typing. Samples came from the ongoing ImmuneRACE study (first 160 participants) plus 1,254 subjects from 6 global collaborators. A de-identified subject ID, COVID-19 status, age in years and sex were almost always included in the sample metadata. The repertoires were released in a freely available public database intended as a resource for research on the immune response to SARS-CoV-2. Deeply sampled blood TCRbeta repertoires from subjects exposed to, actively infected with, or recovered from COVID-19 were included in the dataset.

Whole blood was collected in K2EDTA tubes by collaborating institutions according to the institutions' own protocols. For TCRbeta analysis, collaborator samples were shipped as frozen whole blood, as isolated PBMCs, or as DNA extracted from either sample type. TCRbeta CDR3 regions were amplified from genomic DNA using the immunoSEQ Assay, a bias-controlled multiplex PCR. The authors' analysis ran thus. The number of nucleated cells in each sample was estimated by amplification of reference gene primers within the assay. To quantify the absolute abundance of each unique TCRbeta CDR3 rearrangement, sequence reads were collapsed and filtered. Productive Simpson clonality was computed per sample as the square root of Simpson's diversity index over productive rearrangements. The source is immuneACCESS, and TCRdb retained only in-frame sequences with V and J called. Part of the clones is not carried over; for the studies checked, unresolved V genes explain less than half of this, and the remainder is unexplained. V, J and clone size derive from that table, while D and trimming were established from the DNA sequence. The sample includes over 200,000 clones, with approximately 91% observed a single time. Around 2.9% of the sample goes to the ten largest clones.

The study at large found these results: The quantity of clinical and demographic metadata differed by source and by participant and was supplied without curation.

The V end loses 1 base and the J end loses 2 bases, and a stretch of 8 bases separates them. From a lookup of the germline V gene (reference sequence), CDR1 and CDR2 are LNHDA and SQIVND. There are 14 amino acids in the CDR3, from cysteine to phenylalanine inclusive. The kept DNA is CDR3 alone, 42 bases in frame from the first base. The TCR originated in a woman in her sixties or seventies with acute or convalescent COVID-19. The chain is encoded by TRBV19 joined to TRBJ1-1; no D gene call is confident. The sample comprised peripheral blood. The nucleotides read TGTGCCAGTAGTATAGGAGGGAGCAACACTGAAGCTTTCTTT. Its protein is CASSIGGSNTEAFF.